The next 25 T cell receptor beta chains were all read from a single sample in a study of blood T cell repertoires in COVID-19. TCRdb's table, derived via immunoSEQ multiplex PCR, lists solely in-frame clones and lacks some. Of about 310,000 clones in the sample, 80% to 90% were seen once. Sample: PBMCs or T cells enriched from blood (not recorded which). The receptors here all came from a man aged 30 to 45 who had recovered from COVID-19.

This chain links TRBV2 with TRBJ1-2, with TRBD1 as a possible D gene (5 bases). There are 15 residues in the CDR3. From germline, CDR1 is SNHLY and CDR2 FYNNEI. V was clipped by 7 bases and J by 2 bases, with 17 bases between them. The CDR3 sequence: CASKVRRQGNYGYTF. The CDR3 coding sequence is TGTGCCAGCAAGGTACGACGGCAGGGAAACTATGGCTACACCTTC.

This sequence joins TRBV7-6 and TRBJ1-1; possibly TRBD1 for D (5 bases). Trimming took off 1 base at V and 6 bases at J, with 9 bases between the two ends. Germline CDR1 reads SGHVS; CDR2 reads FNYEAQ. The CDR3 spans 13 residues. In DNA form, the CDR3 reads TGTGCCAGCAGCTTAGTCAGGGACTCTGAAGCTTTCTTT. Its translation is CASSLVRDSEAFF.

The rearrangement joins TRBV20-1 to TRBJ1-5, with 9 positions matching TRBD1. With 3 bases clipped from V and 3 bases from J, the junction kept 6 bases outside the gene matches. The CDR3 has 15 residues. The germline V gene has CDR1 DFQATT and CDR2 SNEGSKA (reference sequence). In nucleotides, the CDR3 is TGCAGTGCTAGTGGGGGACAGGGAAACAATCAGCCCCAGCATTTT. Translating it yields CSASGGQGNNQPQHF.

The chain uses TRBV19 and TRBJ1-2; 10 bases align to TRBD1. Germline V gene lookup returns CDR1 LNHDA and CDR2 SQIVND (reference sequence). The CDR3 runs to 13 residues. Trimming removed 7 bases from V and 8 bases from J; junction bases left unmatched: 7. CDR3 region: CASTQDRGDGYTF. The DNA of the CDR3 is TGTGCCAGTACCCAGGACAGGGGGGACGGCTACACCTTC. The full variable domain, its missing parts supplied by reference TRBV19 and TRBJ1-2, is DGGITQSPKYLFRKEGQNVTLSCEQNLNHDAMYWYRQDPGQGLRLIYYSQIVNDFQKGDIAEGYSVSREKKESFPLTVTSAQKNPTAFYLCASTQDRGDGYTFGSGTRLTVV.

This clone came up once. This sequence joins TRBV4-3 and TRBJ2-3, with unresolved D. V shed 0 bases and J shed 1 base, with 8 bases lying between them. In germline, CDR1 is LGHNA, CDR2 YSLEER. The CDR3 covers 15 residues. The CDR3 here is CASSQDGVGTDTQYF. CDR3 coding DNA: TGCGCCAGCAGCCAAGATGGAGTGGGCACAGATACGCAGTATTTT.

This chain joins TRBV6-6 and TRBJ2-1; perhaps TRBD2 as D (6 bases). The CDR3 loop spans 11 amino acids. Germline CDR1 and CDR2: MNHNY and SVGAGI (reference sequence). Trimming shortened V by 6 bases and J by 10 bases, and 10 bases separated the two germline ends. The CDR3 reads CASRTREEQFF. The CDR3 bases are TGTGCCAGCAGGACTAGAGAGGAGCAGTTCTTC.

The chain joins TRBV27 to TRBJ1-5; D is perhaps TRBD1 (6 bases). The CDR3 length is 14 residues. Trimming cost V 3 bases and J 3 bases, with 9 bases left between them. The V gene's germline CDR1 is MNHEY and CDR2 SMNVEV (reference sequence). The CDR3 here is CASSFTGLNQPQHF. The CDR3, as DNA: TGTGCCAGCAGTTTTACAGGGCTCAATCAGCCCCAGCATTTT.

There are a few counts of this clone. The V call is TRBV28, the J call TRBJ1-2; D remains ambiguous. Trimming cost V 4 bases and J 3 bases, with 18 bases left between them. Germline-derived CDR1 and CDR2 are MDHEN and SYDVKM. This CDR3 is 16 amino acids long. The CDR3 DNA follows: TGTGCCAGCAGTTCACCTGGCGGGTGGCTAGACTATGGCTACACCTTC. Its translation: CASSSPGGWLDYGYTF.

V usage is TRBV11-3 and J usage is TRBJ2-2; no reliable D call. V was trimmed by 2 bases and J by 1 base, leaving 8 bases between them. The CDR3 covers 15 residues. Germline CDR1 SGHNT, CDR2 YENEEA. CDR3 sequence reads: CASSLLVGNTGELFF. The CDR3 DNA sequence: TGTGCCAGCAGCTTATTAGTTGGGAACACCGGGGAGCTGTTTTTT.

As regards this clone: Compared with germline, one end of the junction differs, possibly owing to a read error. The CDR3 nucleotides are TGTGCCAGCAGGGAAGCTTCAAATCAGCCCCAGCATTTT. Its translation: CASREASNQPQHF. The J gene is TRBJ1-5, the V gene TRBV6-1; D not resolved. The CDR3 sequence is 13 residues long. Per germline, CDR1 MNHNS and CDR2 SASEGT.

This clone was picked up a small number of times. The chain carries TRBV9 and TRBJ1-1, with TRBD1 as a possible D gene (6 bases). The CDR3 has 13 residues. Per the germline V gene, CDR1 is SGDLS and CDR2 is YYNGEE. V lost 3 bases and J lost 6, with 12 bases in between. Written as DNA, the CDR3 is TGTGCCAGCAGCGCAGGGGTGGGGTCTGAAGCTTTCTTT. It specifies CASSAGVGSEAFF.

V is TRBV4-1 and J is TRBJ1-1, with a tentative D call TRBD1 (6 bases). V lost 3 bases, J lost 2 bases, and 16 bases lay in between. The CDR3 loop spans 16 amino acids. Germline CDR1 is MGHRA and CDR2 is YSYEKL. The CDR3 DNA follows: TGCGCCAGCAGCCAGAGAGCCGGGACAAGTAACACTGAAGCTTTCTTT. This sequence encodes CASSQRAGTSNTEAFF.

This chain joins TRBV18 and TRBJ2-6; TRBD1 aligns across 7 bases. The CDR3 is made up of 15 amino acids. With 5 bases clipped from V and 2 bases from J, the junction kept 3 bases outside the gene matches. CDR1 and CDR2 from the germline V gene are KGHSH and LQKENI. The CDR3 coding sequence is TGTGCCAGCTCAGCCGACAGGGCTGGGGCCAACGTCCTGACTTTC. It specifies CASSADRAGANVLTF. Full variable domain (outside the CDR3, taken from reference TRBV18 and TRBJ2-6): NAGVMQNPRHLVRRRGQEARLRCSPMKGHSHVYWYRQLPEEGLKFMVYLQKENIIDESGMPKERFSAEFPKEGPSILRIQQVVRGDSAAYFCASSADRAGANVLTFGAGSRLTVL.

A remark on this clone: Other DNA sequences in this sample translate to the same CDR3. The rearrangement links TRBV18 to TRBJ1-1; D is ambiguous. Germline CDR1 and CDR2: KGHSH and LQKENI. The CDR3 is 13 residues long. Trimming took 3 bases from V and 0 from J, leaving 5 bases between them. The CDR3 nucleotides read TGTGCCAGCTCACCGGACTTGAACACTGAAGCTTTCTTT. Residues: CASSPDLNTEAFF.

V usage is TRBV7-9 and J usage is TRBJ2-1, with D uncertain. V lost 0 bases, J lost 0 bases, and 15 bases lay in between. The germline V gene has CDR1 SEHNR and CDR2 FQNEAQ (reference sequence). The CDR3 extends over 18 amino acids. CDR3 nucleotide sequence: TGTGCCAGCAGCTTAGCAATGGTTGAGAGGAGCTCCTACAATGAGCAGTTCTTC. It encodes CASSLAMVERSSYNEQFF.

The rearrangement joins TRBV27 to TRBJ2-7; TRBD1 agrees at 11 bases. V gave up 5 bases and J gave up 0 bases; unmatched junction bases: 9. CDR1 and CDR2 from the germline V gene are MNHEY and SMNVEV (reference sequence). The CDR3 consists of 17 residues. CDR3 in amino acids: CASSQGPGQGGSYEQYF. The CDR3 DNA follows: TGTGCCAGCAGTCAAGGACCGGGACAGGGGGGCTCCTACGAGCAGTACTTC.

The chain links TRBV5-6 to TRBJ2-2; the D gene is possibly TRBD2 (5 bases). V shed 4 bases and J shed 0 bases, with 10 bases lying between them. The CDR3 sequence is 15 residues long. CDR1 is SGHDT, CDR2 YYEEEE, per germline. DNA for the CDR3: TGTGCCAGCAGCAGGAGGATTACGAACACCGGGGAGCTGTTTTTT. Protein: CASSRRITNTGELFF.

This chain connects TRBV6-5 to TRBJ2-7; no clear D. The V and J ends lost 6 bases and 7 bases respectively, with 10 bases between them. The CDR3 totals 11 residues. Germline-derived CDR1 and CDR2 are MNHEY and SVGAGI. CDR3 sequence reads: CASSRGLEQYF. The CDR3, as DNA: TGTGCCAGCAGCCGCGGTCTAGAGCAGTACTTC.

This clone was observed a single time. V gene TRBV4-2 combines with J gene TRBJ2-3, with D tentatively TRBD2 (7 bases). The germline V and J ends were trimmed by 0 bases and 0 bases, with 19 bases remaining between them. CDR1 and CDR2 (germline): LGHNA, YNFKEQ. CDR3 length: 19 amino acids. CDR3: CASSQEPRGGGDSTDTQYF. The CDR3 DNA follows: TGTGCCAGCAGCCAAGAACCCCGCGGGGGCGGGGACAGCACAGATACGCAGTATTTT.

The chain recombines TRBV6-1 with TRBJ2-7, with D perhaps TRBD1 (6 bases). The V gene's germline CDR1 is MNHNS and CDR2 SASEGT. The CDR3 is made up of 17 amino acids. V was cut by 4 bases and J by 2 bases, with 21 bases left in between. For the CDR3, the DNA is TGTGCCAGCAGTGCGTGGTCTTCCGGGACACGAGCCTACGAGCAGTACTTC. This translates into CASSAWSSGTRAYEQYF.

The J gene is TRBJ1-4, the V gene TRBV30, with 7 positions matching TRBD1. With V trimmed by 5 bases and J by 5 bases, 8 bases remained unmatched. The CDR3 is 14 amino acids. Germline CDR1 is GTSNPN and CDR2 is SVGIG (reference sequence). CDR3 DNA: TGTGCCTGGTCCGACAGGGTCCTCAATGAAAAACTGTTTTTT. This sequence encodes CAWSDRVLNEKLFF.

This chain uses TRBV6-5 with TRBJ1-5; possibly TRBD1 for D (6 bases). Germline CDR1 and CDR2: MNHEY and SVGAGI. The CDR3 is 13 residues long. Trimming stripped 2 bases from V and 6 bases from J, with 8 bases between. CDR3 loop: CASSYAQGQPQHF. The CDR3 region has the DNA TGTGCCAGCAGTTACGCACAGGGTCAGCCCCAGCATTTT.

This clone has a handful of counts. The sample carries other DNA sequences with the same CDR3. The chain links TRBV30 to TRBJ2-4; 8 bases fit TRBD1. V was pared by 0 bases and J by 5 bases, with 0 bases of the junction left unmatched. The CDR3 has 13 residues. The germline gives CDR1 GTSNPN, CDR2 SVGIG (reference sequence). The CDR3 reads CAWSVQGENIQYF. CDR3 in DNA: TGTGCCTGGAGTGTACAGGGGGAAAACATTCAGTACTTC.

The V gene is TRBV2, the J gene TRBJ2-3, with 9 bases that match TRBD2. From germline, CDR1 is SNHLY and CDR2 FYNNEI. This CDR3 is 13 amino acids long. CDR3 in DNA: TGTGCAGATGCGGGGGGGCTGCCAGATACGCAGTATTTT. It specifies CADAGGLPDTQYF.

The chain has TRBV7-8 and TRBJ1-2; D may be TRBD1 (6 bases). This CDR3 is 17 amino acids long. V was shortened by 2 bases and J by 7 bases, with 23 bases between the two germline ends. Germline V lookup: CDR1 SGHVS, CDR2 FQNEAQ. Written as DNA, the CDR3 is TGTGCCAGCAGCTTATCCCCGGGGGGCGCGAGATTGTTTGGCTACACCTTC. Its translation: CASSLSPGGARLFGYTF.